The clone carrying this TCR beta chain was observed a few times. Antigen unknown. The data belong to a study of cytomegalovirus exposure and HLA in healthy donors. Germline CDR1 and CDR2: MNHEY and SMNVEV (reference sequence). This CDR3 has 14 residues. Losses at the gene ends were 4 bases for V and 3 bases for J; bases not matched to a gene: 3. Whole-study results and caveats: A later analysis associated 15,000 to 20,000 TCR beta sequences with HLA alleles at a 0.05 false discovery rate. The investigators catalogued under 200 TCR beta chains as cytomegalovirus-associated.

Use of 60 Vbeta and 13 Jbeta primers characterized the PCR. Assay: immunoSEQ multiplex PCR; the TCRdb copy retains only in-frame clones and omits some. The profile shows about 140,000 clones, roughly 82% of them singletons. The sample was PBMCs. This chain joins TRBV27 and TRBJ1-5; TRBD1 matches at 7 bases. This sequence originates from a man aged 18 to 29 in good health and CMV-seropositive. In DNA form, the CDR3 reads TGTGCCAGCAGTTCGACAGGGTCCAATCAGCCCCAGCATTTT. It encodes CASSSTGSNQPQHF.